Described below is a single T cell receptor (beta chain) sequence and its context. V shed 0 bases and J 6 bases; nucleotides not matched to a gene: 7. Germline V gene sequence: CDR1 SGDLS, CDR2 YYNGEE. The CDR3 covers 16 residues. The data derive from a study of technical replicates of blood from several donors. Sequencing was performed with immunoSEQ multiplex PCR; in TCRdb, only in-frame clones are kept and a portion is missing. The repertoire consists of fewer than 75,000 clones, with approximately 88% occurring once and the leading ten covering 3.5% to 5%. The sequence was collected from a human donor in good health. Some clones in this sample may be carry-over from other donors' samples. V gene TRBV9 combines with J gene TRBJ2-2, with 8 bases matching TRBD2. Sequences were obtained from PBMCs. The CDR3 loop is CASSVGSGGGSGELFF. The CDR3 DNA reads as TGTGCCAGCAGCGTAGGGAGCGGGGGAGGCTCCGGGGAGCTGTTTTTT.